These 14 T cell receptor beta chains were sequenced from one sample in a study of CD8+CD57+ T cells in acquired aplastic anemia. Genomic DNA constituted the template upon which TCR beta VDJ and CDR3 profiling was performed. TCRdb called the reads again in MiXCR, with one record for every CDR3 protein. In the table there are approximately 270,000 distinct CDR3 sequences, around 60% of which are singletons. The sample taken for sequencing was sorted CD4+, CD8+, or CD8+CD57+ T cells (not recorded which) from PBMCs. Receptor source: a human donor with severe aplastic anemia or a healthy control (not recorded which).

There are many counts of this clonotype. CDR3 in amino acids: CASSLVGGSRGYTF. The DNA for the CDR3 is TGTGCCAGCAGCTTAGTTGGGGGTAGTCGGGGCTACACCTTC. The chain employs TRBV7-6 and TRBJ1-2; D possibly corresponds to TRBD1 (5 bases). Germline V gives CDR1 SGHVS, CDR2 FNYEAQ. V gave up 1 base and J gave up 8 bases, with 14 bases separating them. The CDR3 is 14 residues long.

This clonotype was picked up many times. The V and J genes are TRBV28 and TRBJ2-6; TRBD1 matches 10 bases. The junction had 2 bases not matched to a gene; V was cut back by 6 bases and J by 0 bases. The CDR3 loop spans 16 amino acids. CDR1 and CDR2 from the germline V gene are MDHEN and SYDVKM. In nucleotides, the CDR3 is TGTGCCAGCAGGAGGACAGGGGGCTCTGGGGCCAACGTCCTGACTTTC. Its protein product is CASRRTGGSGANVLTF.

The V call is TRBV20-1, the J call TRBJ2-1; 12 bases are a match to TRBD2. Germline assignment: CDR1 DFQATT and CDR2 SNEGSKA (reference sequence). Trimming at V came to 6 bases and at J to 10 bases, leaving 10 bases not matched to a gene. This CDR3 has 14 residues. The CDR3 sequence: CSALLAGGRHEQFF. The CDR3 bases are TGCAGTGCGTTACTAGCGGGAGGAAGGCACGAGCAGTTCTTC.

The genes are TRBV24-1 and TRBJ2-7, with D unclear. The germline V and J ends were trimmed by 8 bases and 3 bases, with 1 base remaining between them. This CDR3 is 9 amino acids long. CDR1 KGHDR and CDR2 SFDVKD come from the germline V gene. CDR3 bases: TGTGCCACCAACTACGAGCAGTACTTC. As protein: CATNYEQYF.

This clonotype was seen once. One junction end does not reproduce the germline sequence, and a read error may be involved. The gene calls are TRBV5-6 and TRBJ1-6; no firm D call. The CDR3 length is 17 residues. Germline V gene sequence: CDR1 SGHDT, CDR2 YYEEEE. The CDR3 sequence: CASGFHPPSSYNSPLHF. CDR3 coding DNA: TGTGCCAGCGGCTTTCACCCCCCCAGCTCCTATAATTCACCCCTCCACTTT.

The chain recombines TRBV5-4 with TRBJ2-1, with TRBD2 identical over 8 bases. Germline lookup yields CDR1 SGHNT and CDR2 YYREEE (reference sequence). V trimming: 4 bases; J trimming: 0 bases; junction bases outside the gene matches: 3. This CDR3 contains 15 residues. CDR3 nucleotides: TGTGCCAGCAGCGGCGGGACTAGCTCCTACAATGAGCAGTTCTTC. It is translated as CASSGGTSSYNEQFF. Combining the CDR3 with reference TRBV5-4 and TRBJ2-1 gives the whole variable domain ETGVTQSPTHLIKTRGQQVTLRCSSQSGHNTVSWYQQALGQGPQFIFQYYREEENGRGNFPPRFSGLQFPNYSSELNVNALELDDSALYLCASSGGTSSYNEQFFGPGTRLTVL.

Points on this clonotype: This may come from a read error, since a much larger clone is one base off. The genes are TRBV10-3 and TRBJ2-1; a possible D gene is TRBD2 (6 bases). The CDR3 loop spans 17 amino acids. Germline lookup yields CDR1 ENHRY and CDR2 SYGVKD. In nucleotides, the CDR3 is TGTGCCAGCAGTGAGCTCGGGGGTTCTTCCTCCTACAATGAGCAGTTCTTC. It yields the protein CASSELGGSSSYNEQFF.

The chain combines TRBV10-2 with TRBJ1-5; 9 bases align to TRBD1. The V and J ends lost 10 bases and 6 bases, in that order; junction bases with no gene match: 10. The germline CDR1 and CDR2 sequences are WSHSY and SAAADI. CDR3 size: 14 residues. The CDR3 DNA is TGCGCCACCTCCGGGACAGGGCCCGCTCAGCCCCAGCATTTT. It translates to CATSGTGPAQPQHF.

On this clonotype itself: A junction boundary mismatches the germline segment, possibly from a read error. The rearrangement joins TRBV7-9 to TRBJ2-5, with D possibly being TRBD1 or TRBD2 (5 bases each). CDR1 is SEHNR, CDR2 FQNEAQ, per germline (reference sequence). The CDR3 spans 16 residues. The CDR3, as DNA: TGTGCCAGCAGCTTAGCTGTGGGACCGCTCGGAGAGATCCAGTACTTC. Translation gives CASSLAVGPLGEIQYF.

The gene calls are TRBV29-1 and TRBJ1-5; no clear D. The V end lost 6 bases, the J end lost 5 bases, and 14 bases lay between the germline ends. The CDR3 totals 13 residues. Germline V gives CDR1 SQVTM, CDR2 ANQGSEA. The chain's CDR3 is CSVAGGWDQPQHF. CDR3 in DNA: TGCAGCGTCGCCGGAGGCTGGGATCAGCCCCAGCATTTT.

This clonotype was counted a few times. The gene calls are TRBV7-9 and TRBJ2-3; 7 bases match TRBD2. After removal of 0 bases from V and 6 bases from J, the junction contained 9 bases not matched to a gene. The CDR3 is 16 residues long. The germline gives CDR1 SEHNR, CDR2 FQNEAQ (reference sequence). The CDR3 coding sequence is TGTGCCAGCAGCTTAGCCTGGGGTAGCGGGTTGGATACGCAGTATTTT. This codes for CASSLAWGSGLDTQYF.

The chain has TRBV5-1 and TRBJ2-1, with D maybe TRBD1 (6 bases). V lost 4 bases and J lost 7, with 12 bases in between. The CDR3 extends over 13 amino acids. Looked up from germline, CDR1 is SGHRS and CDR2 is YFSETQ. CDR3 DNA sequence: TGCGCCAGCAGCATTCCAGGGGTTAATGAGCAGTTCTTC. As protein: CASSIPGVNEQFF.

The chain recombines TRBV7-7 with TRBJ2-7; weak D call: TRBD1 (5 bases). Germline V lookup: CDR1 SSHAT, CDR2 FNYEAQ (reference sequence). The CDR3 has 18 residues. Trimming took off 5 bases at V and 0 bases at J, with 23 bases between the two ends. The CDR3 is CASSESLGRQANSYEQYF. CDR3 DNA: TGTGCCAGCAGCGAATCCTTGGGGCGGCAGGCAAACTCCTACGAGCAGTACTTC. Full variable domain (missing parts from reference TRBV7-7 and TRBJ2-7): GAGVSQSPRYKVTKRGQDVTLRCDPISSHATLYWYQQALGQGPEFLTYFNYEAQPDKSGLPSDRFSAERPEGSISTLTIQRTEQRDSAMYRCASSESLGRQANSYEQYFGPGTRLTVT.

The V call is TRBV10-3, the J call TRBJ2-1; possibly TRBD2 for D (6 bases). V lost 10 bases, J lost 8 bases, and 18 bases lay in between. The germline V gene encodes CDR1 ENHRY and CDR2 SYGVKD. The CDR3 has 13 residues. In DNA, the CDR3 is TGTGCCACCAGGGACTCGGCGGGATATGAGCAGTTCTTC. Encoded protein: CATRDSAGYEQFF.